Each of the 26 T cell receptor beta chains below was sequenced from the same sample in a study of T cell repertoires in cytomegalovirus infection. TCRdb recomputed calls from the reads with MiXCR, one row per CDR3 protein. Among about 330,000 distinct CDR3 sequences, 8% to 10% were seen once, and the ten largest hold around 4.1%. The sequenced material came from PBMCs. The origin of the receptors is a human donor in good health (CMV status not recorded). Some clones in this sample may be carry-over from other donors' samples.

This clonotype was picked up many times. V and J are TRBV19 and TRBJ2-1; the match to TRBD2 covers 9 bases. Germline loops: CDR1 LNHDA, CDR2 SQIVND (reference sequence). The V gene end was trimmed by 6 bases and the J gene end by 2 bases; junction bases not matched to a gene: 8. The CDR3 consists of 16 residues. The CDR3 nucleotides are TGTGCCAGTAGCGCGCGTGGCGGGAGGGCCTACAATGAGCAGTTCTTC. Protein: CASSARGGRAYNEQFF.

This clonotype has a count of ten or more. The chain uses TRBV12-3 or TRBV12-4 and TRBJ2-7; 8 bases are shared with TRBD2. The CDR3 has 17 residues. The V segment lost 4 bases and the J segment 2 bases; nucleotides outside the gene matches: 13. CDR3 amino acids: CASSWRSSGNLPYEQYF. The CDR3 DNA reads as TGTGCCAGCAGTTGGAGAAGTAGCGGGAATTTGCCCTACGAGCAGTACTTC.

This chain joins TRBV6-1 and TRBJ2-3; a weak D match, TRBD1 (6 bases). V gave up 8 bases and J gave up 7 bases, with 19 bases separating them. Per germline, CDR1 MNHNS and CDR2 SASEGT. CDR3 length: 14 residues. The CDR3: CASVTGTLSNTQYF. The CDR3 DNA reads TGTGCCAGCGTGACCGGGACATTAAGTAATACGCAGTATTTT.

This clonotype came up a few times. The chain is built from TRBV6-1 and TRBJ1-2, with 8 bases identical to TRBD1. Germline CDR1 reads MNHNS; CDR2 reads SASEGT. The ends lost 7 bases at V and 3 bases at J; junction bases unmatched: 7. This CDR3 comprises 14 residues. The DNA of the CDR3 is TGTGCCAGCACCGACGGACAGGGTTACTATGGCTACACCTTC. Encoded protein: CASTDGQGYYGYTF.

The chain's CDR3 is CATQRDRGRTGELFF. CDR3 DNA sequence: TGTGCCACCCAGAGGGACAGGGGGCGTACCGGGGAGCTGTTTTTT. The gene calls are TRBV7-2 and TRBJ2-2; 12 nucleotides line up with TRBD1. The ends lost 10 bases at V and 5 bases at J; junction bases unmatched: 8. This CDR3 contains 15 residues. Germline lookup yields CDR1 SGHTA and CDR2 FQGNSA.

The rearrangement joins TRBV3-1 to TRBJ2-3, with D perhaps being TRBD1 or TRBD2 (5 bases each). V lost 4 bases and J lost 1, with 27 bases in between. This CDR3 has 20 amino acids. The germline V gene has CDR1 LGHDT and CDR2 YNNKEL (reference sequence). CDR3 nucleotides: TGTGCCAGCAGCCGCAGAACAGGTGGGACCACCCTTGGGGGCACAGATACGCAGTATTTT. Amino acid sequence: CASSRRTGGTTLGGTDTQYF.

Note on this clonotype: This may stem from a read error, because a much larger clone lies one nucleotide away. The V and J genes are TRBV28 and TRBJ1-1; D unresolved. The CDR3 length is 15 residues. Per the germline V gene, CDR1 is MDHEN and CDR2 is SYDVKM. Trimming pared 8 bases from V and 5 bases from J, leaving 21 bases between. The CDR3 loop is CASLEWMGMGTEAFF. CDR3 DNA sequence: TGTGCCAGCCTCGAATGGATGGGGATGGGAACTGAAGCTTTCTTT. Drawing the rest from reference TRBV28 and TRBJ1-1, the complete variable domain is DVKVTQSSRYLVKRTGEKVFLECVQDMDHENMFWYRQDPGLGLRLIYFSYDVKMKEKGDIPEGYSVSREKKERFSLILESASTNQTSMYLCASLEWMGMGTEAFFGQGTRLTVV.

A few counts support this clonotype. This chain links TRBV9 with TRBJ2-1; no firm D call. Trimming cost V 0 bases and J 2 bases, with 9 bases left between them. The CDR3 sequence is 15 residues long. Germline CDR1 reads SGDLS; CDR2 reads YYNGEE. DNA of the CDR3: TGTGCCAGCAGCGTAGAACAAGTTCCCTACAATGAGCAGTTCTTC. Encoded protein: CASSVEQVPYNEQFF. Looking up the rest from reference TRBV9 and TRBJ2-1 gives the full variable domain: DSGVTQTPKHLITATGQRVTLRCSPRSGDLSVYWYQQSLDQGLQFLIQYYNGEERAKGNILERFSAQQFPDLHSELNLSSLELGDSALYFCASSVEQVPYNEQFFGPGTRLTVL.

This clonotype occurred a few times. The CDR3 DNA sequence: TGTGCCAGCAGTTCATGCGACCCGGGGGGCAGGGAAGAGACCCAGTACTTC. Protein sequence: CASSSCDPGGREETQYF. The rearrangement joins TRBV12-3 or TRBV12-4 to TRBJ2-5, with a tentative D call TRBD2 (7 bases). The CDR3 loop spans 17 amino acids. The V and J ends lost 4 bases and 3 bases respectively, with 21 bases between them.

This clonotype was picked up many times. The CDR3 sequence is CASSFTAGGIYEQFF. The DNA of the CDR3 is TGTGCCAGCAGTTTTACGGCAGGGGGAATCTATGAGCAGTTCTTC. The J gene is TRBJ2-1, the V gene TRBV12-3 or TRBV12-4; 7 nucleotides match TRBD1. The CDR3 contains 15 residues. Trimming cost V 3 bases and J 8 bases; bases outside gene matches: 10.

The table lists this clonotype with many counts. The rearrangement links TRBV7-2 to TRBJ2-1; TRBD2 agrees at 7 bases. Losses at the gene ends were 5 bases for V and 14 bases for J; bases not matched to a gene: 12. CDR3 length: 13 amino acids. The V gene's germline CDR1 is SGHTA and CDR2 FQGNSA. The CDR3 is CASSPEVVAGEFF. CDR3 DNA sequence: TGTGCCAGCAGCCCTGAGGTAGTAGCGGGCGAGTTCTTC.

This clonotype has a handful of counts. This rearrangement joins TRBV5-6 to TRBJ1-1; TRBD1 agrees at 7 bases. V lost 0 bases to trimming and J lost 1 base; unmatched junction nucleotides: 6. The germline V gene encodes CDR1 SGHDT and CDR2 YYEEEE. The CDR3 consists of 16 residues. The CDR3 DNA follows: TGTGCCAGCAGCTTGGCCCGGGGACAGCGGAACACTGAAGCTTTCTTT. Encoded protein: CASSLARGQRNTEAFF. Full variable domain (rest looked up from reference TRBV5-6 and TRBJ1-1): DAGVTQSPTHLIKTRGQQVTLRCSPKSGHDTVSWYQQALGQGPQFIFQYYEEEERQRGNFPDRFSGHQFPNYSSELNVNALLLGDSALYLCASSLARGQRNTEAFFGQGTRLTVV.

This chain connects TRBV28 to TRBJ1-5; tentative D call: TRBD1 (5 bases). The V and J ends lost 11 bases and 4 bases respectively, with 12 bases between them. Germline assignment: CDR1 MDHEN and CDR2 SYDVKM. This CDR3 is built from 12 residues. CDR3 sequence reads: CASYRINQPQHF. The CDR3 DNA sequence: TGTGCCTCATACAGGATTAATCAGCCCCAGCATTTT.

This clonotype was picked up many times. Germline is not matched at one junction end, which may reflect a read error. V is TRBV12-3 or TRBV12-4 and J is TRBJ2-3; the D is unclear. This CDR3 region has 12 residues. The CDR3 DNA follows: TGTGCCAGCAGCTTAGGCACAGATACGCAGTATTTT. This encodes CASSLGTDTQYF.

This clonotype was seen more than once but under ten times. The chain is built from TRBV6-8 and TRBJ1-3; D may be TRBD1 (5 bases). In germline, CDR1 is MNHGY, CDR2 SAAAGT. This CDR3 region has 18 residues. Trimming removed 0 bases from V and 0 bases from J, with 15 bases in between. As DNA, the CDR3 is TGTGCCAGCAGTTACTCGAAGGGGTTCAGTAGCTCTGGAAACACCATATATTTT. Residues: CASSYSKGFSSSGNTIYF.

This clonotype was counted at least ten times. The V and J genes are TRBV28 and TRBJ2-5; unclear D gene. Trimming removed 5 bases from V and 1 base from J, with 11 bases in between. The CDR3 is made up of 14 amino acids. The germline gives CDR1 MDHEN, CDR2 SYDVKM. The CDR3: CASSPTGSQETQYF. The CDR3 DNA follows: TGTGCCAGCAGTCCAACGGGCTCCCAAGAGACCCAGTACTTC.

About this clonotype itself: The CDR3 end shows no conserved phenylalanine or tryptophan, and so a read error is likely. Because the CDR3's place on the DNA is in doubt, the DNA is left out and the CDR3 is given as listed by TCRdb. The chain joins TRBV15 to TRBJ2-1; TRBD1, the table's D call, was not compared with the DNA. The CDR3 has 8 amino acids, counting both end residues. CDR1 is LNHNV, CDR2 YYDKDF, per germline (reference sequence). CDR3 residues: CATSRDDS.

The table lists this clonotype with a count of one. This chain's CDR3 is CSGGLNTEAFF. The CDR3 region has the DNA TGCAGCGGCGGTCTGAACACTGAAGCTTTCTTT. The chain recombines TRBV29-1 with TRBJ1-1; D call uncertain. Trimming took off 7 bases at V and 0 bases at J, with 6 bases between the two ends. The CDR3 is made up of 11 amino acids. The V gene's germline CDR1 is SQVTM and CDR2 ANQGSEA.

This clonotype has more than one count but fewer than ten. The gene calls are TRBV6-6 and TRBJ2-1, with 13 positions matching TRBD2. The CDR3 sequence is 16 residues long. The junction had 11 bases not matched to a gene; V was cut back by 6 bases and J by 9 bases. Germline-derived CDR1 and CDR2 are MNHNY and SVGAGI (reference sequence). CDR3 sequence reads: CASSSRTSGSSGEQFF. The DNA of the CDR3 is TGTGCCAGCAGCTCTCGGACTAGCGGGAGTTCGGGTGAGCAGTTCTTC.

V gene TRBV10-3 combines with J gene TRBJ2-7; the D is unclear. This CDR3 region has 11 residues. The germline CDR1 and CDR2 sequences are ENHRY and SYGVKD. Trimming took off 7 bases at V and 7 bases at J, with 11 bases between the two ends. The CDR3 bases are TGTGCCATCAATGGGGTGGGAGAGCAGTACTTC. Amino acids: CAINGVGEQYF.

This clonotype showed up just a few times. V and J are TRBV11-2 and TRBJ2-5; a possible D gene is TRBD2 (6 bases). V was pared by 0 bases and J by 10 bases, with 12 bases between. CDR3 length equals 13 residues. Germline values: CDR1 SGHAT, CDR2 FQNNGV. CDR3 region: CASSLEQLGGQYF. The CDR3 region has the DNA TGTGCCAGCAGCTTAGAGCAGCTGGGAGGCCAGTACTTC.

This clonotype occurred many times. The chain combines TRBV12-5 with TRBJ2-3, with D unresolved. The CDR3 is 14 residues long. Looked up from germline, CDR1 is LGHNT and CDR2 is FRNRAP. Deletions cut 1 base from V and 5 bases from J, with 10 bases between. DNA for the CDR3: TGTGCTAGTGGTTTGGGCAGGTTCGGAGATACGCAGTATTTT. Protein sequence: CASGLGRFGDTQYF. The full variable domain, completed using reference TRBV12-5 and TRBJ2-3, is DARVTQTPRHKVTEMGQEVTMRCQPILGHNTVFWYRQTMMQGLELLAYFRNRAPLDDSGMPKDRFSAEMPDATLATLKIQPSEPRDSAVYFCASGLGRFGDTQYFGPGTRLTVL.

In this sample, this clonotype turned up a few times. V gene TRBV7-8 combines with J gene TRBJ1-1, with 9 bases fitting TRBD1. CDR3 size: 15 residues. Unmatched junction bases numbered 6, after V lost 2 bases and J lost 5 bases. The germline V gene encodes CDR1 SGHVS and CDR2 FQNEAQ. The CDR3 coding sequence is TGTGCCAGCAGCTTAATGGGACAGGGAGGTACTGAAGCTTTCTTT. Amino acid sequence: CASSLMGQGGTEAFF.

J is TRBJ2-1 and V is TRBV20-1, with D perhaps TRBD1 (5 bases). The CDR3 has 11 residues. The V gene lost 5 bases and the J gene lost 8 bases, with 10 bases spanning the gap. Germline loops: CDR1 DFQATT, CDR2 SNEGSKA (reference sequence). The CDR3 DNA reads as TGCAGTGCTGTCGACAGTTATGAGCAGTTCTTC. It is translated as CSAVDSYEQFF.

The CDR3 region is CASSPATATNEKLFF. The CDR3 nucleotides are TGTGCCAGCAGTCCAGCGACAGCAACTAATGAAAAACTGTTTTTT. The chain joins TRBV6-2 or TRBV6-3 to TRBJ1-4; weak D call: TRBD1 (5 bases). CDR3 length equals 15 residues. Germline CDR1 and CDR2: MNHEY and SVGEGT. The V and J ends lost 5 bases and 0 bases respectively, with 10 bases between them.

The chain couples TRBV6-5 to TRBJ2-3; a weak D match, TRBD1 (6 bases). From germline, CDR1 is MNHEY and CDR2 SVGAGI. The CDR3 consists of 17 residues. Trimming cost V 0 bases and J 2 bases, with 15 bases left between them. In nucleotides, the CDR3 is TGTGCCAGCAGTTACTCGATACAGGGCAAAATCACAGATACGCAGTATTTT. Translated: CASSYSIQGKITDTQYF.